This passage covers 17 T cell receptor beta chains from one sample sequenced in a study of cytomegalovirus exposure and HLA in healthy donors. It was with 60 Vbeta and 13 Jbeta primers that the PCR ran. TCRdb's copy holds only in-frame clones and misses some; the assay was immunoSEQ multiplex PCR. This sample has over 200,000 clones; about 80% occur once, and the top ten carry 0.55% to 0.7%. The sample consisted of PBMCs. The receptors come from a woman in her forties in good health and CMV-seronegative.

The chain couples TRBV9 to TRBJ1-2; D gene unclear. The germline V gene encodes CDR1 SGDLS and CDR2 YYNGEE. This CDR3 is 11 amino acids long. Trimming pared 7 bases from V and 2 bases from J, leaving 6 bases between. The CDR3 DNA sequence: TGTGCCAGCCGTTCCAACTATGGCTACACCTTC. It codes for CASRSNYGYTF. Using reference TRBV9 and TRBJ1-2 for the parts outside the CDR3, the full variable domain is DSGVTQTPKHLITATGQRVTLRCSPRSGDLSVYWYQQSLDQGLQFLIQYYNGEERAKGNILERFSAQQFPDLHSELNLSSLELGDSALYFCASRSNYGYTFGSGTRLTVV.

V is TRBV7-2 and J is TRBJ1-1; 10 nucleotides line up with TRBD1. The CDR3 length is 14 residues. V lost 5 bases and J lost 6; bases outside the gene matches: 6. Looked up from germline, CDR1 is SGHTA and CDR2 is FQGNSA. The CDR3 DNA sequence: TGTGCCAGCAGCCGTGACAGGGGGCGGCCTGAAGCTTTCTTT. It yields the protein CASSRDRGRPEAFF.

The chain has TRBV30 and TRBJ2-7, with TRBD2 matching 7 bases. Germline lookup yields CDR1 GTSNPN and CDR2 SVGIG (reference sequence). V gave up 7 bases and J gave up 2 bases; unmatched junction bases: 8. The CDR3 is made up of 13 amino acids. The CDR3 is CASERGGAYEQYF. In DNA form, the CDR3 reads TGTGCCTCAGAACGGGGAGGGGCCTACGAGCAGTACTTC. The full variable domain, rest sourced from reference TRBV30 and TRBJ2-7, is SQTIHQWPATLVQPVGSPLSLECTVEGTSNPNLYWYRQAAGRGLQLLFYSVGIGQISSEVPQNLSASRPQDRQFILSSKKLLLSDSGFYLCASERGGAYEQYFGPGTRLTVT.

The chain joins TRBV6-5 to TRBJ1-1; no definite D call. V was pared by 4 bases and J by 0 bases, with 6 bases between. There are 13 residues in the CDR3. Germline V gene lookup returns CDR1 MNHEY and CDR2 SVGAGI. CDR3 loop: CASSSQLNTEAFF. In DNA form, the CDR3 reads TGTGCCAGCAGTTCACAGCTGAACACTGAAGCTTTCTTT.

V and J are TRBV30 and TRBJ1-5, with D possibly being TRBD1 (5 bases). Trimming took off 2 bases at V and 6 bases at J, with 17 bases between the two ends. Germline-derived CDR1 and CDR2 are GTSNPN and SVGIG (reference sequence). This CDR3 is built from 15 residues. CDR3 DNA: TGTGCCTGGAGTAAGGGGTTGGCGGTTGGTCAGCCCCAGCATTTT. Protein sequence: CAWSKGLAVGQPQHF.

This clone has a single count. The chain links TRBV19 to TRBJ2-7; D gene unclear. V was cut by 7 bases and J by 5 bases, with 39 bases left in between. Germline V CDR1 and CDR2: LNHDA, SQIVND (reference sequence). CDR3 length equals 21 residues. The chain's CDR3 is CASIPPWPKIPPRPLYHEQYF. CDR3 bases: TGTGCCAGTATTCCCCCCTGGCCAAAAATCCCCCCCAGGCCCCTCTATCACGAGCAGTACTTC. Full variable domain (rest looked up from reference TRBV19 and TRBJ2-7): DGGITQSPKYLFRKEGQNVTLSCEQNLNHDAMYWYRQDPGQGLRLIYYSQIVNDFQKGDIAEGYSVSREKKESFPLTVTSAQKNPTAFYLCASIPPWPKIPPRPLYHEQYFGPGTRLTVT.

This rearrangement joins TRBV7-9 to TRBJ2-3, with D possibly matching TRBD2 (5 bases). V lost 3 bases and J lost 0, with 13 bases in between. From germline, CDR1 is SEHNR and CDR2 FQNEAQ (reference sequence). There are 16 residues in the CDR3. The CDR3 DNA reads as TGTGCCAGCAGCTTGTCCGCTAGCTCTAGCACAGATACGCAGTATTTT. This translates into CASSLSASSSTDTQYF.

The rearrangement joins TRBV2 to TRBJ2-7; D perhaps matches TRBD2 (5 bases). The CDR3 extends over 14 amino acids. The V and J ends lost 4 bases and 6 bases respectively, with 16 bases between them. The germline V gene encodes CDR1 SNHLY and CDR2 FYNNEI. CDR3: CASSAITAGIEQYF. The CDR3 coding sequence is TGTGCCAGCAGTGCTATCACAGCCGGGATCGAGCAGTACTTC.

The chain links TRBV9 to TRBJ1-2, with D uncertain. Trimming took 3 bases from V and 3 from J, leaving 15 bases between them. The germline V gene encodes CDR1 SGDLS and CDR2 YYNGEE. The CDR3 consists of 15 residues. DNA of the CDR3: TGTGCCAGCAGCGCCCGAAGCCTCACCTACTATGGCTACACCTTC. Translated, it gives CASSARSLTYYGYTF.

The rearrangement uses TRBV5-5 and TRBJ2-2, with TRBD1 matching over 7 bases. CDR3 length: 16 residues. Germline CDR1 and CDR2: SGHKS and YYEKEE (reference sequence). Losses at the gene ends were 4 bases for V and 4 bases for J; bases not matched to a gene: 10. CDR3 amino acids: CASSHAWDRLTGELFF. The CDR3 nucleotides are TGTGCCAGCAGCCACGCGTGGGACAGACTCACCGGGGAGCTGTTTTTT.

V usage is TRBV28 and J usage is TRBJ2-7; TRBD2 aligns across 7 bases. Trimming cost V 5 bases and J 5 bases; bases outside gene matches: 24. Germline CDR1 reads MDHEN; CDR2 reads SYDVKM. CDR3 length equals 19 residues. In DNA form, the CDR3 reads TGTGCCAGCAGTCAAATTACGGTCTCTCGGGGGGTTTATCGGGACGAGCAGTACTTC. Amino acid sequence: CASSQITVSRGVYRDEQYF.

The rearrangement uses TRBV19 and TRBJ2-7, with D maybe TRBD2 (7 bases). V was shortened by 5 bases and J by 2 bases, with 22 bases between the two germline ends. Looked up from germline, CDR1 is LNHDA and CDR2 is SQIVND (reference sequence). This CDR3 comprises 17 residues. The DNA for the CDR3 is TGTGCCAGTAGTCTCCTCGGCCGGGGGGCGGCCACCTACGAGCAGTACTTC. Residues: CASSLLGRGAATYEQYF.

The rearrangement joins TRBV18 to TRBJ1-6; weak D call: TRBD1 (5 bases). V shed 4 bases and J shed 5 bases, with 6 bases lying between them. The CDR3 contains 13 residues. Germline CDR1 is KGHSH and CDR2 is LQKENI. The CDR3 sequence is CASSLRDNSPLHF. The CDR3 DNA sequence: TGTGCCAGCTCACTCAGGGATAATTCACCCCTCCACTTT.

This chain uses TRBV7-2 with TRBJ2-5; a possible D gene is TRBD2 (6 bases). Trimming removed 4 bases from V and 1 base from J, with 13 bases in between. The germline gives CDR1 SGHTA, CDR2 FQGNSA. There are 15 residues in the CDR3. Here the CDR3 DNA reads TGTGCCAGCAGCTCGGGGTGGGGGGTCCAAGAGACCCAGTACTTC. This codes for CASSSGWGVQETQYF.

V usage is TRBV30 and J usage is TRBJ2-5; tentative D call: TRBD2 (5 bases). The CDR3 is made up of 14 amino acids. Germline V gene data show CDR1 as GTSNPN and CDR2 as SVGIG (reference sequence). The CDR3 DNA is TGTGCTGCAGGATCGGGGTCCACTCAAGAGACCCAGTACTTC. Encoded protein: CAAGSGSTQETQYF.

The chain recombines TRBV28 with TRBJ2-1, with 14 bases aligning to TRBD2. This CDR3 has 16 amino acids. Germline V gene data show CDR1 as MDHEN and CDR2 as SYDVKM. V was pared by 8 bases and J by 6 bases, with 9 bases of the junction left unmatched. The CDR3, as DNA: TGTGCCAGCGGACGGACTAGCGGGGGGAATGTCAATGAGCAGTTCTTC. Protein: CASGRTSGGNVNEQFF.

The genes are TRBV19 and TRBJ2-1; D is possibly TRBD1 (5 bases). With 5 bases removed from V and 6 bases from J, the gap between germline ends came to 17 bases. Germline CDR1 and CDR2: LNHDA and SQIVND (reference sequence). The CDR3 sequence is 15 residues long. The CDR3 sequence is CASSPLAWGSNEQFF. CDR3 coding DNA: TGTGCCAGTAGTCCCCTGGCATGGGGCAGCAATGAGCAGTTCTTC.